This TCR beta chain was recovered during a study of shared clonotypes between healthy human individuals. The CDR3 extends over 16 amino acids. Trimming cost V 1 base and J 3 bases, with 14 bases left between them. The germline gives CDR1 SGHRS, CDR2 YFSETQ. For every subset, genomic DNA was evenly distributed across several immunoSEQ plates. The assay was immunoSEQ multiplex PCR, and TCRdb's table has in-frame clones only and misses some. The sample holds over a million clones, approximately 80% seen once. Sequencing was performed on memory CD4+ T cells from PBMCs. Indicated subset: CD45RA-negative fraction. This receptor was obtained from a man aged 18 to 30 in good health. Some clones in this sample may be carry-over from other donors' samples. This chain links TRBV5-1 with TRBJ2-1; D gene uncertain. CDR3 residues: CASSLLVAAYYNEQFF. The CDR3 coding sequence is TGCGCCAGCAGCTTGCTTGTGGCAGCTTACTACAATGAGCAGTTCTTC.